This is a list of T cell receptor beta chains from one sample in a study of radiation and T cells in renal cell carcinoma. Method: immunoSEQ multiplex PCR; TCRdb's copy keeps in-frame clones and lacks some. The table records just over 95,000 clones, 80% to 90% of them present only once. The sequencing used blood, collected from a patient whose treatment included radiotherapy and nephrectomy. All receptors come from a man aged 45-65 years with renal cell carcinoma. The CDR3 runs from the conserved cysteine through the conserved F or W. The D gene is left open where the match is weak. The size entry is marked missing in some rows and otherwise reads once, few, many or a size class.

NA	TRBD1	TRBV29-1	TRBJ2-5	TGCAGCGTTGATGGGGGCAGGGGGTTCCAAGAGACCCAGTACTTC	CSVDGGRGFQETQYF
NA	NA	TRBV18	TRBJ1-1	TGTGCCAGCTCACCACGAGCCCAGGGGTCGGGTGGTGAAGCTTTCTTT	CASSPRAQGSGGEAFF
NA	NA	TRBV9	TRBJ2-1	TGTGCCAGCAGCGTAGATGCGGCAACAAGGGGGAGTGAGCAGTTCTTC	CASSVDAATRGSEQFF
NA	TRBD2	TRBV7-6	TRBJ2-5	TGTGCCAGCAGCTTCGATAGTAGCGGGGAGACCCAGTACTTC	CASSFDSSGETQYF
NA	TRBD2	TRBV19	TRBJ2-3	TGTGCCAGTAGTATCCAAAACCTAGCGGGGGAGTATACGCAGTATTTT	CASSIQNLAGEYTQYF
NA	NA	TRBV5-1	TRBJ2-7	TGCGCCAGCAGCCGAAGAATGGAAGGGGCGGGGCACTCCTACGAGCAGTACTTC	CASSRRMEGAGHSYEQYF
NA	NA	TRBV19	TRBJ1-1	TGTGCCAGTAGTACATTTGAGGGGAACACTGAAGCTTTCTTT	CASSTFEGNTEAFF
once	TRBD1	TRBV7-6	TRBJ2-2	TGTGCCAGCAGCTCTGGGACAGGGATAGGGGAGCTGTTTTTT	CASSSGTGIGELFF
NA	TRBD2	TRBV7-2	TRBJ2-7	TGTGCCAGCAGCCCAGAGACTAGCGGGAGGGCCAAGTACTTC	CASSPETSGRAKYF
NA	TRBD1	TRBV19	TRBJ1-5	TGTGCCAGTAGTCCGTCCCGGGACAGGGGGAATCAGCCCCAGCATTTT	CASSPSRDRGNQPQHF
NA	NA	TRBV6-5	TRBJ1-5	TGTGCCAGCAGGCCCTTCAAAGGTCAGCCCCAGCATTTT	CASRPFKGQPQHF
NA	TRBD1	TRBV5-5	TRBJ2-3	TGTGCCAGCAGCTCCACCGGGACAGGGTCGGATACGCAGTATTTT	CASSSTGTGSDTQYF
NA	NA	TRBV9	TRBJ2-7	TGTGCCAGCAGCGTAGTGAGGGAACTACCCTCCTACGAGCAGTACTTC	CASSVVRELPSYEQYF
NA	TRBD1	TRBV5-1	TRBJ1-6	TGCGCCAGCAGCTCGACAGGGGACGGGAGCTCCTATAATTCACCCCTCCACTTT	CASSSTGDGSSYNSPLHF
NA	NA	TRBV5-1	TRBJ2-7	TGCGCCAGCAGCTTGGGCAGGGATATCTACGAGCAGTACTTC	CASSLGRDIYEQYF
NA	NA	TRBV5-1	TRBJ2-3	TGCGCCAGCTCCCGACTTCCAACAGACACAGATACGCAGTATTTT	CASSRLPTDTDTQYF
NA	TRBD1	TRBV9	TRBJ2-7	TGTGCCAGCAGTCAACAGGGGGCTAGCGAGCAGTACTTC	CASSQQGASEQYF
NA	TRBD1	TRBV10-3	TRBJ1-1	TGTGCCATCAGGGGGACAGGGAACACTGAAGCTTTCTTT	CAIRGTGNTEAFF
NA	NA	TRBV2	TRBJ2-7	TGTGCCAGCCGACCGGAAAACCTCGAGCAGTACTTC	CASRPENLEQYF
NA	NA	TRBV2	TRBJ2-2	TGTGCCAGCAGTGATCTGGGGGCGAAAGCCACCGGGGAGCTGTTTTTT	CASSDLGAKATGELFF
NA	NA	TRBV6-4	TRBJ2-7	TGTGCCAGAGACAGTTACGAGCAGTACTTC	CARDSYEQYF
NA	NA	TRBV6-5	TRBJ1-2	TGTGCCAGCAGTTACAGGGGTCCTCACTATGGCTACACCTTC	CASSYRGPHYGYTF
NA	TRBD1	TRBV6-5	TRBJ1-2	TGTGCCAGCAGTGAAACAGGGGGCTCCTATGGCTACACCTTC	CASSETGGSYGYTF
NA	NA	TRBV21-1	TRBJ2-2	TGTGCCAGCAGCTTCGGGACAGGCCCCGGGGAGCTGTTTTTT	CASSFGTGPGELFF
few	NA	TRBV19	TRBJ1-2	TGTGCCAGTAGTAGAGTGGGCTATGGCTACACCTTC	CASSRVGYGYTF
NA	NA	TRBV28	TRBJ2-1	TGTGCCAGCAGTTTAGATAACCCCCCCAATGAGCAGTTCTTC	CASSLDNPPNEQFF